This T cell receptor (beta chain) originates from a study of T cell repertoires in cytomegalovirus infection. Study-level information: Public TCR beta signatures indicated both CMV infection and matching HLA type.

The CDR3 sequence is 13 residues long. V lost 4 bases and J lost 5, with 9 bases in between. The V gene's germline CDR1 is SGHVS and CDR2 FQNEAQ. MiXCR, run by TCRdb on the reads, gives a single entry per CDR3 protein. The sample records 200,000 to 300,000 distinct CDR3 sequences, approximately 10% being singletons. The sample holds many counts of this clonotype. The chain is built from TRBV7-8 and TRBJ1-5; a possible D gene is TRBD1 (5 bases). This receptor was identified in a human donor in good health (CMV status not recorded). Some clones in this sample may be carry-over from other donors' samples. The sequencing sample was made of PBMCs. The CDR3 region is CASSSGTHQPQHF. The CDR3 nucleotides are TGTGCCAGCAGCTCCGGGACGCATCAGCCCCAGCATTTT.